This TCR beta chain emerged from a study of shared clonotypes between healthy human individuals. V gave up 3 bases and J gave up 4 bases; unmatched junction bases: 7. The length of the CDR3 is 16 residues. In germline, CDR1 is SGHRS, CDR2 YFSETQ. Comment on this clone: What it recognizes is unknown.

The study's findings and limits: Non-shared clonotypes displayed generation probabilities falling below those of clonotypes present in all four donors.

CD45RA+ naive and CD45RA-negative memory subsets were separated from CD4+ cells. For every subset, genomic DNA was evenly distributed across several immunoSEQ plates. Assay used: immunoSEQ multiplex PCR; TCRdb lists only in-frame clones, some missing. The data show roughly 1,100,000 clones, 65% to 75% seen once. The specimen was memory CD4+ T cells sorted from blood. Subset of the sample: CD45RA-negative fraction. The clonotype comes from a man aged 18 to 30 in good health. The chain couples TRBV5-1 to TRBJ2-1, with 10 nucleotides matching TRBD2. The CDR3 loop is CASSSQREGSYNEQFF. The CDR3 coding sequence is TGCGCCAGCAGCTCCCAGCGGGAGGGGTCTTACAATGAGCAGTTCTTC.